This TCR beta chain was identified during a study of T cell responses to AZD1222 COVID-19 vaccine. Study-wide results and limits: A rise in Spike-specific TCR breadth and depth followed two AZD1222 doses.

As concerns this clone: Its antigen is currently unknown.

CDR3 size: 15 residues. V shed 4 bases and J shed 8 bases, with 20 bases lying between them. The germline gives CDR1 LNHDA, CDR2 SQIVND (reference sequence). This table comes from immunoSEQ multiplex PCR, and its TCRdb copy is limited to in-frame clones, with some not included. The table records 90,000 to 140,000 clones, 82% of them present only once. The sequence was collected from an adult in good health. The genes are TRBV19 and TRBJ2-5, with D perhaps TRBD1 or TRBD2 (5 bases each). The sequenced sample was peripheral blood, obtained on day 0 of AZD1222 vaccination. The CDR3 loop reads CASSTGTGHPKTQYF. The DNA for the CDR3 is TGTGCCAGTAGTACGGGGACCGGCCACCCCAAAACCCAGTACTTC.